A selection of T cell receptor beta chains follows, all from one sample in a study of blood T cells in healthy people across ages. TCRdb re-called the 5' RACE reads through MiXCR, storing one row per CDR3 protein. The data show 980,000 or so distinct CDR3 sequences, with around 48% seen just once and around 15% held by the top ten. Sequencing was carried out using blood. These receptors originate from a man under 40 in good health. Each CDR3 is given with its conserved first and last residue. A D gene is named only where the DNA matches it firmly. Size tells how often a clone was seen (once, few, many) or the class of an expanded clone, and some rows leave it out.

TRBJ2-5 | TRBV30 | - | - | TGTGCCTGGAGTGTAAGGGGGCTAGCGGACCACGGGCAGTACTTC | CAWSVRGLADHGQYF
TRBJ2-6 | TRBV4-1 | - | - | TGCGCCAGCAGCCCGCCGGGACGATTCTCTGGGGCCAACGTCCTGACTTTC | CASSPPGRFSGANVLTF
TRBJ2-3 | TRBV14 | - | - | TGTGCCAGCAGCCAAGACGGGGTGGGTCACACAGATACGCAGTATTTT | CASSQDGVGHTDTQYF
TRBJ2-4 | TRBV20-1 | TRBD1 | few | TGCAGTGCTAGGGACAGGGAGAGTTCGGGCATTCAGTACTTC | CSARDRESSGIQYF
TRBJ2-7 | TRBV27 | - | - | TGTGCCAGCGGGGGGGCGATCTCCTACGAGCAGTACTTC | CASGGAISYEQYF
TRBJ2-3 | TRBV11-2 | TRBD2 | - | TGTGCCAGCAGCCAAAGCTTAGGGCGGGGACTAGCCCCCGGGTACACAGATACGCAGTATTTT | CASSQSLGRGLAPGYTDTQYF
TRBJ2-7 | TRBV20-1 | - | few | TGCAGTGCTAGTTCGGTTCAATACGAGCAGTACTTC | CSASSVQYEQYF
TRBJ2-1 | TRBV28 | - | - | TGTGCCAGCAGTTTGTATGTAGCATCGGATGAGCAGTTCTTC | CASSLYVASDEQFF
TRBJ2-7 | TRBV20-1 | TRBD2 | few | TGCAGCCCCCAACAGCCGGGGGGTTACGAGCAGTACTTC | CSPQQPGGYEQYF
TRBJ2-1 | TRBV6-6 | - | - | TGTGCCAGCAGTGCCGGGAGGCAGTTCTTC | CASSAGRQFF
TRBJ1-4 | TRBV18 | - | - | TGTGCCAGCTCGTCTTACTTTGAACTGTTTTTT | CASSSYFELFF
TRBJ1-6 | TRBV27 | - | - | TGTGCCAGCGGGGGGCGTAATTCACCCCTCCACTTT | CASGGRNSPLHF
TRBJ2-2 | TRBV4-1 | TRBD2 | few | TGCGCCAGCAGCCTCGGGACTAGCATACCCGGGGAGCTGTTTTTT | CASSLGTSIPGELFF
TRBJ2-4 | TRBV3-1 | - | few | TGTGCCAGCAGCCAAGGTCCGGCCAAAAACATTCAGTACTTC | CASSQGPAKNIQYF
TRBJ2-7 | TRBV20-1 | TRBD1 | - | TGCAGTGCAAGTGGACAGGGGTTCTACGAGCAGTACTTC | CSASGQGFYEQYF
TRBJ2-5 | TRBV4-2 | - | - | TGTGCCAGCAGCCAGGGTTTTGGGGGAGGCCAAGAGACCCAGTACTTC | CASSQGFGGGQETQYF
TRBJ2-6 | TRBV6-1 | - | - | TGTGCCAGCAGTGAACTGAGGGCAAACTCTGGGGCCAACGTCCTGACTTTC | CASSELRANSGANVLTF
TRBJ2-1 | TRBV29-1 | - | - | TGCAGCGTTGGAGTAGCTGGGGGCAATGAGCAGTTCTTC | CSVGVAGGNEQFF
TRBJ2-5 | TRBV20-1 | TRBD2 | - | TGCAGTGCAGTACTAGCGGGGGGGCGAGAGACCCAGTACTTC | CSAVLAGGRETQYF
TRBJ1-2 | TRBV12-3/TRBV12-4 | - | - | TGTGCCAGCAGTTTAGAACTACAGGTGCCGGATGGCTACACCTTC | CASSLELQVPDGYTF
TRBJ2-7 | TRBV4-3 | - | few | TGCGCCAGCAGCCAAGATCTTGGCCTTGGCTACGAGCAGTACTTC | CASSQDLGLGYEQYF
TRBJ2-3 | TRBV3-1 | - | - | TGTGCCAGCAGCCACCCCGGGGGCCGCACAGATACGCAGTATTTT | CASSHPGGRTDTQYF
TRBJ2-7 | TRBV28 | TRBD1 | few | TGTGCCAGCAGTTTAATCTCTCCCGGGACAGGTTCCTACGAGCAGTACTTC | CASSLISPGTGSYEQYF
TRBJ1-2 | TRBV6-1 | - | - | TGTGCCAGCAGTGAGGTGGCGGGGGCTAACTATGGCTACACCTTC | CASSEVAGANYGYTF
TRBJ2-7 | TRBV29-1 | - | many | TGCAGCGTTGCGTGGTCTCTCAGCTCCTACGAGCAGTACTTC | CSVAWSLSSYEQYF
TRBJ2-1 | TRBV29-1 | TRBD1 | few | TGCAGCGTTGGAGACAGGGGGCGGAATGAGCAGTTCTTC | CSVGDRGRNEQFF
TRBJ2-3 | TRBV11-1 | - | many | TGTGCCAGCAGCTTACGGGAGACCCCTATCACAGATACGCAGTATTTT | CASSLRETPITDTQYF
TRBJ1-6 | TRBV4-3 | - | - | TGCGCCAGCAGCCAGGACTTCGGAGGCAGGCGCATGGCCCTCCACTTT | CASSQDFGGRRMALHF
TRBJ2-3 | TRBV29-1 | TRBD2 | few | TGCAGCGTTGGGCCTAGCGGGGGGCACACAGATACGCAGTATTTT | CSVGPSGGHTDTQYF
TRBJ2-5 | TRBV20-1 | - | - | TGCAGTGCTAGAGTAGGCGGTTCGGAGACCCAGTACTTC | CSARVGGSETQYF
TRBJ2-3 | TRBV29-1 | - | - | TGCAGCGTTTTAGGAGAGTGGAGCACAGATACGCAGTATTTT | CSVLGEWSTDTQYF
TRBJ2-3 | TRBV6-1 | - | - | TGTGCCAGCAGAGGACTCTCGGGCACAGATACGCAGTATTTT | CASRGLSGTDTQYF
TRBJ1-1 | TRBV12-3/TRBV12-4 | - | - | TGTGCCAGCTCTTCCCAGGGGTGGGTCACTGAAGCTTTCTTT | CASSSQGWVTEAFF
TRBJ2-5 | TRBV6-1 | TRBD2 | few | TGTGCCAGCAGTGAAAGTAGCGGGGGGGTACAAGAGACCCAGTACTTC | CASSESSGGVQETQYF
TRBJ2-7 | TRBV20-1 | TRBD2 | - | TGCAGTGCTAGAGCTAGCGGGAGAACCTACGAGCAGTACTTC | CSARASGRTYEQYF